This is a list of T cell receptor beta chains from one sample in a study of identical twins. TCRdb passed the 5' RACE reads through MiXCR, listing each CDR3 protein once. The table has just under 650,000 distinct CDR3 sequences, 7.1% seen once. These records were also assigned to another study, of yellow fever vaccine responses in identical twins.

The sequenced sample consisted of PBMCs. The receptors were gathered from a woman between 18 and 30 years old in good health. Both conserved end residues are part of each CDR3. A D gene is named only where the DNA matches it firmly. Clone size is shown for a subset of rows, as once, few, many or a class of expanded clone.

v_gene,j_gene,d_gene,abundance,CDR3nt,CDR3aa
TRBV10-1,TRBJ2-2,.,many,TGCGCCAGCAGTGAGTCGAAGGACAGCAACACCGGGGAGCTGTTTTTT,CASSESKDSNTGELFF
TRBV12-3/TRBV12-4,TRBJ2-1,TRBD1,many,TGTGCCAGCAGTCCAGACAGGGACAATGAGCAGTTCTTC,CASSPDRDNEQFF
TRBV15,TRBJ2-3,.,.,TGTGCCACCAGCAGAGATAGTATGCGGGACCAACTAGCAGATACGCAGTATTTT,CATSRDSMRDQLADTQYF
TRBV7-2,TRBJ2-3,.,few,TGTGCCAGCAGCTTATTCCCGGGGGCCGTGCAGTATTTT,CASSLFPGAVQYF
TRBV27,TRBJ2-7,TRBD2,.,TGTGCCAGCAGTCGTACCCTTACTAGCGGGAGTTACGAGCAGTACTTC,CASSRTLTSGSYEQYF
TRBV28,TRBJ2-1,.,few,TGTGCCAGCAGTCCACCTGCGGGACGGAATGAGCAGTTCTTC,CASSPPAGRNEQFF
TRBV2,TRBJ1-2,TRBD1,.,TGTGCCAGCAGTCCTCAACAGGGGGCGCGTGGTGGCTACACCTTC,CASSPQQGARGGYTF
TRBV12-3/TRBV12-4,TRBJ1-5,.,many,TGTGCCAGCAGTTTGGGCAGGAAGGGTCAGCCCCAGCATTTT,CASSLGRKGQPQHF
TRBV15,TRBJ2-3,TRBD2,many,TGTGCCACCAGCAGAGCGCTAGCGGGGGGTGCAGATACGCAGTATTTT,CATSRALAGGADTQYF
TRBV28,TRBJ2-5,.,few,TGTGCCAGCAGCACCGGGCTGTCCCAAGAGACCCAGTACTTC,CASSTGLSQETQYF